This T cell receptor (beta chain) was documented in a study of response to subunit inactivated influenza vaccine. Via MiXCR, TCRdb re-called the RT-PCR reads, giving one row per CDR3 protein. The sample holds about 540,000 distinct CDR3 sequences, approximately 22% seen once. This CDR3 has 15 residues. Germline values: CDR1 SGHRS, CDR2 YFSETQ. V lost 1 base and J lost 8; bases outside the gene matches: 7. These data also featured in a second study, about T cells expressing NK-cell markers. That work adds: Production of TCR beta cDNA relied on 5'RACE template switching with UMIs. Leadership of the CD3+CD56-NKG2C+ fraction also belonged to these clonotypes in a few donors.

Sequenced here: CD4+ T cells sorted from PBMCs, sampled about 13 days after vaccination. This clonotype originated in a man aged 45-65 years who received an inactivated influenza vaccine. The chain employs TRBV5-1 and TRBJ2-1, with 9 bases matching TRBD2. CDR3 loop: CASSLRGGAPDEQFF. The CDR3 DNA is TGCGCCAGCAGCTTGCGCGGGGGGGCCCCCGATGAGCAGTTCTTC. Filled out from reference TRBV5-1 and TRBJ2-1, the complete variable domain reads KAGVTQTPRYLIKTRGQQVTLSCSPISGHRSVSWYQQTPGQGLQFLFEYFSETQRNKGNFPGRFSGRQFSNSRSEMNVSTLELGDSALYLCASSLRGGAPDEQFFGPGTRLTVL.